These 3 T cell receptor beta chains were sequenced from one sample in a study of T cell responses to AZD1222 COVID-19 vaccine. Method: immunoSEQ multiplex PCR; TCRdb's copy keeps in-frame clones and lacks some. The sample shows 89,000 or so clones, roughly 88% of them seen only once. The sample consisted of peripheral blood, taken on day 0 of AZD1222 vaccination. Receptors were obtained from an adult in good health.

This chain connects TRBV6-5 to TRBJ1-3, with D uncertain. The CDR3 is 16 residues long. The V gene lost 0 bases and the J gene lost 4 bases, with 13 bases spanning the gap. Germline-derived CDR1 and CDR2 are MNHEY and SVGAGI. CDR3 in DNA: TGTGCCAGCAGTTACTCCCCAGGCCCTCGCGGAAACACCATATATTTT. Amino acid sequence: CASSYSPGPRGNTIYF.

Only a few counts were recorded for this clone. The chain recombines TRBV7-2 with TRBJ2-2; D is unclear. This CDR3 has 14 amino acids. Trimming removed 6 bases at V and 2 bases at J, with 10 bases between. CDR1 SGHTA and CDR2 FQGNSA come from the germline V gene. The CDR3 protein is CASSYSHNTGELFF. CDR3 nucleotide sequence: TGTGCCAGCAGTTATTCCCATAACACCGGGGAGCTGTTTTTT.

V is TRBV6-4 and J is TRBJ1-2; TRBD1 agrees at 8 bases. Germline V gene sequence: CDR1 MRHNA, CDR2 SNTAGT. The trim removed 6 bases at V and 6 bases at J, leaving 9 bases unmatched. This CDR3 contains 14 residues. DNA for the CDR3: TGTGCCAGCAGCAAAACATCAGGGGGCCATGGCTACACCTTC. This sequence encodes CASSKTSGGHGYTF.